This T cell receptor beta chain is from a study of T cell responses to AZD1222 COVID-19 vaccine. Study as a whole: The study pooled second doses at about 4 or about 12 weeks. The study's findings and limits: Donors were mostly white British, more females; clonal diversity possibly underestimated. Samples come after the peak T cell response, not at day 14.

The assay was immunoSEQ multiplex PCR, and TCRdb's table has in-frame clones only and misses some. The table lists 170,000 or so clones, 90% of them singletons. CDR3 length: 15 amino acids. V trimming: 0 bases; J trimming: 0 bases; junction bases outside the gene matches: 1. CDR1 and CDR2 (germline): SGHNT, YYREEE (reference sequence). Regarding this clone: Its target is not known.

V is TRBV5-4 and J is TRBJ1-1; TRBD1 matches 8 bases. The source is an adult in good health. The sequencing used peripheral blood, collected on day 0 of AZD1222 vaccination. CDR3 protein: CASSLEDRVNTEAFF. In DNA, the CDR3 is TGTGCCAGCAGCTTGGAGGACAGGGTGAACACTGAAGCTTTCTTT.